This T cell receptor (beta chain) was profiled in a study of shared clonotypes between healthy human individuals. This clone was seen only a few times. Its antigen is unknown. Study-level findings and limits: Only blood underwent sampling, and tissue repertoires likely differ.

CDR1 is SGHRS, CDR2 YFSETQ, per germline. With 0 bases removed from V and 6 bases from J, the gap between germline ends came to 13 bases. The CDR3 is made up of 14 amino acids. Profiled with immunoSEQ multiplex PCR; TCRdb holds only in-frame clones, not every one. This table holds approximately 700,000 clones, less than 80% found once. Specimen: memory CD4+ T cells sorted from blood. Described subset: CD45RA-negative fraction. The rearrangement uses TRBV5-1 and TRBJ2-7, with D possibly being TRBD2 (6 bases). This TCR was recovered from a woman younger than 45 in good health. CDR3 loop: CASSLGSGEFEQYF. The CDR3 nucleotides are TGCGCCAGCAGCTTGGGGTCGGGAGAATTCGAGCAGTACTTC.